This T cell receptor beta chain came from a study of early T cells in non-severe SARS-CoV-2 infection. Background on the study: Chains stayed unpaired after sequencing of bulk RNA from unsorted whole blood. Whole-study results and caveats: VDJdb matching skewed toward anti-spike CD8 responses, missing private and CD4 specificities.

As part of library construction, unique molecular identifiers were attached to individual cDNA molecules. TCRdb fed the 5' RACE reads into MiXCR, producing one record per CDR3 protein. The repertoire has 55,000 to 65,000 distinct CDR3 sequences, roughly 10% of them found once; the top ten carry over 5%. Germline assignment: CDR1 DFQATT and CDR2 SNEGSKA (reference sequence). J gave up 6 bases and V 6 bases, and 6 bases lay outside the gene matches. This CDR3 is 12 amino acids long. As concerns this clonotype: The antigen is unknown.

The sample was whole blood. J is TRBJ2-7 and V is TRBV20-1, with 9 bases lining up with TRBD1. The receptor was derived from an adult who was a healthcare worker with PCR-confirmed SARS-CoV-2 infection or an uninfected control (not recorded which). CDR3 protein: CSAVRDRVEQYF. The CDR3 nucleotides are TGCAGTGCCGTCCGGGACAGGGTCGAGCAGTACTTC.